These 18 T cell receptor beta chains share one sample of origin, sequenced in a study of human T cells and chemical hapten exposure. Time point in this sample: pre-sensitization, week 0. The treatment here: therapeutic diphenylcyclopropenone sensitization with weekly scalp DPC. Each CDR3 protein gets one entry after TCRdb re-called the RACE reads with MiXCR. This sample has some 98,000 distinct CDR3 sequences, with about 10% found just once. Sequencing used whole blood, obtained in connection with sensitization to the hapten diphenylcyclopropenone (DPC). Receptors were obtained from a woman aged 55 to 70 with alopecia areata. Some clones in this sample may be carry-over from other donors' samples.

The sample holds many counts of this clonotype. The V gene is TRBV18, the J gene TRBJ2-3, with TRBD2 as a possible D gene (6 bases). This CDR3 contains 14 residues. Germline CDR1 reads KGHSH; CDR2 reads LQKENI. Between the trimmed V and J ends, which lost 2 bases and 4 bases, there was a span of 10 bases. CDR3 nucleotides: TGTGCCAGCTCACCAAGGGAGGCAGCAGATACGCAGTATTTT. Its translation is CASSPREAADTQYF.

In its sample, this clonotype was seen many times. The gene calls are TRBV20-1 and TRBJ2-5, with 10 positions matching TRBD2. There are 14 residues in the CDR3. The germline CDR1 and CDR2 sequences are DFQATT and SNEGSKA (reference sequence). The junction had 3 bases not matched to a gene; V was cut back by 3 bases and J by 2 bases. CDR3 nucleotide sequence: TGCAGTGCTAGCCTAGCGGGGGTTCAAGAGACCCAGTACTTC. Translating it yields CSASLAGVQETQYF.

This clonotype was found a few times. The rearrangement joins TRBV7-8 to TRBJ2-5, with TRBD1 matching 7 bases. This CDR3 region has 16 residues. V dropped 3 bases and J dropped 4; count of bases not matched to a gene: 11. Germline V lookup: CDR1 SGHVS, CDR2 FQNEAQ. The CDR3 sequence is CASSFPSTGVAETQYF. In DNA, the CDR3 is TGTGCCAGCAGCTTCCCCTCTACAGGGGTGGCAGAGACCCAGTACTTC.

V and J are TRBV11-2 and TRBJ1-1; D is perhaps TRBD1 (6 bases). The CDR3 is 12 amino acids. CDR1 is SGHAT and CDR2 is FQNNGV in the germline V gene. V lost 2 bases, J lost 11 bases, and 12 bases lay in between. In DNA form, the CDR3 reads TGTGCCAGCAGCTTATCAGGGGCGAGGGCTTTCTTT. As protein: CASSLSGARAFF.

The V call is TRBV27, the J call TRBJ2-7; the D gene is possibly TRBD2 (5 bases). V lost 7 bases to trimming and J lost 3 bases, with 19 bases between them. From germline, CDR1 is MNHEY and CDR2 SMNVEV (reference sequence). The CDR3 is 15 amino acids. The CDR3 DNA follows: TGTGCCAGCAACCCAACCCCCTCCACTAGCTACGAGCAGTACTTC. Translating it yields CASNPTPSTSYEQYF.

The chain has TRBV2 and TRBJ1-2; the D gene is possibly TRBD1 (6 bases). Germline loops: CDR1 SNHLY, CDR2 FYNNEI. This CDR3 spans 14 amino acids. The germline V and J ends were trimmed by 7 bases and 6 bases, with 18 bases remaining between them. The CDR3: CASIPQGQWDGYTF. For the CDR3, the DNA is TGTGCCAGCATACCTCAGGGGCAGTGGGATGGCTACACCTTC.

Ten or more counts support this clonotype. The rearrangement uses TRBV30 and TRBJ1-6, with TRBD1 as a possible D gene (5 bases). Per the germline V gene, CDR1 is GTSNPN and CDR2 is SVGIG (reference sequence). The CDR3 covers 12 residues. The CDR3, as DNA: TGTGCTCTGGGGGACTATAATTCACCCCTCCACTTT. It codes for CALGDYNSPLHF.

This clonotype was counted a few times. J is TRBJ2-5 and V is TRBV12-3 or TRBV12-4; 9 bases are a match to TRBD1. The CDR3 covers 12 residues. Germline trimming cut 6 bases from V and 13 bases from J; bases unmatched to any gene: 9. CDR3 in amino acids: CASRGTGSNLYF. The CDR3 DNA follows: TGTGCCAGCAGAGGGACAGGGTCCAACCTGTACTTC.

This clonotype was seen only a few times. The J gene is TRBJ2-7, the V gene TRBV10-1; tentatively, D is TRBD2 (5 bases). The CDR3 covers 15 residues. Germline V gives CDR1 WNHNN, CDR2 SYGVQD (reference sequence). The V and J ends lost 0 bases and 2 bases respectively, with 11 bases between them. The DNA of the CDR3 is TGCGCCAGCAGTGAGTCGGCGGGCGGCCCCTACGAGCAGTACTTC. It translates to CASSESAGGPYEQYF.

This clonotype was recorded a few times. The chain has TRBV10-2 and TRBJ1-1; tentatively, D is TRBD1 (5 bases). Germline V gives CDR1 WSHSY, CDR2 SAAADI. Trimming shortened V by 1 base and J by 4 bases, and 13 bases separated the two germline ends. The CDR3 runs 15 residues. The CDR3 reads CASSEFVSGGTEAFF. CDR3 nucleotides: TGCGCCAGCAGTGAGTTCGTCAGTGGGGGCACTGAAGCTTTCTTT.

CDR3 bases: TGTGCCAGCAGCTTGTTGGGGTTGAACACTGAAGCTTTCTTT. As protein: CASSLLGLNTEAFF. The genes are TRBV7-2 and TRBJ1-1, with no clear D. The CDR3 is 14 residues long. Trimming cost V 3 bases and J 0 bases, with 8 bases left between them. Germline CDR1 reads SGHTA; CDR2 reads FQGNSA.

This clonotype was seen ten or more times. The chain employs TRBV2 and TRBJ1-2; weak D call: TRBD1 (5 bases). The germline V gene encodes CDR1 SNHLY and CDR2 FYNNEI. V shed 10 bases and J shed 1 base, with 13 bases lying between them. This CDR3 comprises 13 residues. The CDR3 protein is CATPRDFNYGYTF. In DNA form, the CDR3 reads TGTGCCACCCCAAGGGACTTTAACTATGGCTACACCTTC.

V and J are TRBV6-2 or TRBV6-3 and TRBJ2-7; possibly TRBD1 for D (7 bases). The length of the CDR3 is 16 residues. Trimming shortened V by 3 bases and J by 0 bases, and 15 bases separated the two germline ends. CDR1 and CDR2 from the germline V gene are MNHEY and SVGEGT. The CDR3 reads CASSYVRGTASYEQYF. In nucleotides, the CDR3 is TGTGCCAGCAGTTATGTTCGGGGGACAGCCTCCTACGAGCAGTACTTC.

In its sample, this clonotype was seen a few times. This chain connects TRBV20-1 to TRBJ1-5, with D possibly being TRBD1 (6 bases). The V and J ends lost 1 base and 6 bases respectively, with 10 bases between them. The CDR3 is made up of 13 amino acids. Per the germline V gene, CDR1 is DFQATT and CDR2 is SNEGSKA (reference sequence). This CDR3 is CSARVTGSQPQHF. The CDR3 nucleotides are TGCAGTGCTAGAGTTACAGGGAGTCAGCCCCAGCATTTT.

Details on this clonotype: Being one base from a much bigger clone, this may be a read error. The CDR3 end shows no conserved phenylalanine or tryptophan, and so a read error is likely. The V call is TRBV7-9, the J call TRBJ2-7, with D possibly being TRBD1 (5 bases). Per germline, CDR1 SEHNR and CDR2 FQNEAQ (reference sequence). V lost 5 bases and J lost 2, with 10 bases in between. The CDR3 has 13 amino acids. The CDR3 loop reads CASSAGHTYEQYL. Here the CDR3 DNA reads TGTGCCAGCAGCGCCGGACATACCTACGAGCAGTACCTC.

In its sample, this clonotype was seen many times. V usage is TRBV6-5 and J usage is TRBJ2-1; 9 positions agree with TRBD2. Germline-derived CDR1 and CDR2 are MNHEY and SVGAGI. The junction had 8 bases not matched to a gene; V was cut back by 0 bases and J by 5 bases. The length of the CDR3 is 17 residues. The CDR3 sequence: CASSYSGLAGGNNEQFF. CDR3 coding DNA: TGTGCCAGCAGTTACTCCGGCCTCGCGGGGGGGAACAATGAGCAGTTCTTC.

In its sample, this clonotype was seen a few times. The rearrangement links TRBV30 to TRBJ1-1; unclear D gene. CDR1 is GTSNPN, CDR2 SVGIG, per germline (reference sequence). V lost 4 bases and J 1 base, leaving 10 bases between the germline ends. CDR3 length equals 13 residues. CDR3 sequence: CAWTVEQNTEAFF. The CDR3 nucleotides read TGTGCCTGGACCGTGGAGCAGAACACTGAAGCTTTCTTT. The variable domain in full, with the rest retrieved from reference TRBV30 and TRBJ1-1, is SQTIHQWPATLVQPVGSPLSLECTVEGTSNPNLYWYRQAAGRGLQLLFYSVGIGQISSEVPQNLSASRPQDRQFILSSKKLLLSDSGFYLCAWTVEQNTEAFFGQGTRLTVV.

The chain is built from TRBV18 and TRBJ1-5, with D possibly matching TRBD1 (5 bases). V gave up 6 bases and J gave up 2 bases, with 11 bases separating them. The CDR3 is made up of 14 amino acids. Germline V gene data show CDR1 as KGHSH and CDR2 as LQKENI. The CDR3: CASSWGGGNQPQHF. The CDR3 DNA is TGTGCCAGCTCGTGGGGGGGTGGCAATCAGCCCCAGCATTTT.